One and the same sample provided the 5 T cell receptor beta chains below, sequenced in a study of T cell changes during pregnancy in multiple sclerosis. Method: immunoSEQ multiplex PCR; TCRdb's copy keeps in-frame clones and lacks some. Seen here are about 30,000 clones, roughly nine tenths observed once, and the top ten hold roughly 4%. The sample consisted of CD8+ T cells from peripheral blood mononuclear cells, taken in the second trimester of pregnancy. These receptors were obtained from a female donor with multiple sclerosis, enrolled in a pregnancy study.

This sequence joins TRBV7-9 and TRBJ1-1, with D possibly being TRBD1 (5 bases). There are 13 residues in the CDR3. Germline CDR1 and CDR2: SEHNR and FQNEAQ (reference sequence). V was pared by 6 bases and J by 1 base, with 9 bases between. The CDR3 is CASRTEANTEAFF. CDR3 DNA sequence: TGTGCCAGCAGGACAGAGGCGAACACTGAAGCTTTCTTT.

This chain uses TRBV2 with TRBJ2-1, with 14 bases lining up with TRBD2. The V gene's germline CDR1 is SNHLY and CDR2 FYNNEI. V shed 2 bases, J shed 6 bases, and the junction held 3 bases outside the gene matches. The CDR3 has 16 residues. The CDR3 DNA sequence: TGTGCCAGCAGTGAACCCGGGACTAGCGGGAGCAATGAGCAGTTCTTC. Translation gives CASSEPGTSGSNEQFF.

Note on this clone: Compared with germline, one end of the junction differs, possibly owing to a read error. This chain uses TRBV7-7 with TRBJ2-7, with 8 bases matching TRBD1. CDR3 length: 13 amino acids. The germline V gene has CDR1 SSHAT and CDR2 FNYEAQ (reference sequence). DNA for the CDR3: TGTGCTAGCAGCTCCGACAGGGGAAACGAGCAGTACTTC. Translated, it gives CASSSDRGNEQYF.

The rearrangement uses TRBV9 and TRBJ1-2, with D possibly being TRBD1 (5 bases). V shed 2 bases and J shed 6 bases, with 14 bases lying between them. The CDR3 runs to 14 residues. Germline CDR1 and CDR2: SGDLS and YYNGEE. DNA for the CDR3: TGTGCCAGCAGCGTTTCCAGGGATAATGATGGCTACACCTTC. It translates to CASSVSRDNDGYTF.

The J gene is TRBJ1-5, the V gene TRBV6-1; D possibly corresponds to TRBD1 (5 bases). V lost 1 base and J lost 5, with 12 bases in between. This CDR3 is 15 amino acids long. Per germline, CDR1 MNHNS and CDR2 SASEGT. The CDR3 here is CASSEVTEQYQPQHF. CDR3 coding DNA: TGTGCCAGCAGTGAAGTGACAGAGCAATATCAGCCCCAGCATTTT.